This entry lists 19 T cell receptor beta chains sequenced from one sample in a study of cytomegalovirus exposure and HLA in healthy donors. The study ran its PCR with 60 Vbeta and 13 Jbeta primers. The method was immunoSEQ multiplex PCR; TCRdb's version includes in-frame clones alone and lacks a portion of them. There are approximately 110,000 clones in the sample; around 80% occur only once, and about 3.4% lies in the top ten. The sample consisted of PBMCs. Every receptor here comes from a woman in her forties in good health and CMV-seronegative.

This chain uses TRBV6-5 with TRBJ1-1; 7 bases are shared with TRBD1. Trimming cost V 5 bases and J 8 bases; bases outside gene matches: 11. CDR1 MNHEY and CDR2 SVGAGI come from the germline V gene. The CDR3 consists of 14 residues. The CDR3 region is CASSNTGDSGEAFF. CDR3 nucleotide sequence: TGTGCCAGCAGTAATACAGGGGACTCAGGGGAAGCTTTCTTT.

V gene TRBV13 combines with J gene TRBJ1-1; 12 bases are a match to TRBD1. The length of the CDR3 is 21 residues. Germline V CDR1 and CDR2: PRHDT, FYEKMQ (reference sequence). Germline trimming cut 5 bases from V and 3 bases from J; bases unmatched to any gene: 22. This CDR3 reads CASSVRFSGQGALTKYTEAFF. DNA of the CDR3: TGTGCCAGCAGCGTAAGGTTCTCGGGACAGGGGGCCCTAACGAAGTACACTGAAGCTTTCTTT.

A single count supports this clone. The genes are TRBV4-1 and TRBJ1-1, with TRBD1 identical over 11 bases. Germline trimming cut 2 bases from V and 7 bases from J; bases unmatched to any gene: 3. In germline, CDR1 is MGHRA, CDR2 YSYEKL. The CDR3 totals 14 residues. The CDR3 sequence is CASSQTGTGGEAFF. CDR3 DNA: TGCGCCAGCAGCCAAACCGGGACAGGGGGTGAAGCTTTCTTT.

Here the CDR3 DNA reads TGTGCCAGCAGCTTAGCGGCGGTCCAAGAGACCCAGTACTTC. This encodes CASSLAAVQETQYF. This chain links TRBV7-2 with TRBJ2-5; D is unresolved. This CDR3 region has 14 residues. V lost 0 bases to trimming and J lost 1 base, with 6 bases between them. Germline CDR1 is SGHTA and CDR2 is FQGNSA.

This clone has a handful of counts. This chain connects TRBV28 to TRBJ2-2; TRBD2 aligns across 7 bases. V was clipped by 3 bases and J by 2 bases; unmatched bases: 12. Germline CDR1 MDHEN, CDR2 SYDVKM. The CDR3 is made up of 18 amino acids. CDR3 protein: CASSFNPLVAGNTGELFF. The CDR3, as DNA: TGTGCCAGCAGTTTCAACCCACTGGTAGCGGGCAACACCGGGGAGCTGTTTTTT.

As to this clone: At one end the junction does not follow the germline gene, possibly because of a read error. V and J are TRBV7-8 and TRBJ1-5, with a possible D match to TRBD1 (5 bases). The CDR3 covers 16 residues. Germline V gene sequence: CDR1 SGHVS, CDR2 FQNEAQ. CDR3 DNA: TGCGCCAGCAGCCAAGTCGCTGACGGCAGGGATCAGCCCCAGCATTTT. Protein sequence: CASSQVADGRDQPQHF.

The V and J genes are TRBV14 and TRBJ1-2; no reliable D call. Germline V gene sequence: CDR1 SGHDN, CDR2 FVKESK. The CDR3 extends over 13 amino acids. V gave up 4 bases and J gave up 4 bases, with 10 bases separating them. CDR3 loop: CASSPALSYGYTF. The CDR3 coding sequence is TGTGCCAGCAGCCCCGCCCTAAGCTATGGCTACACCTTC.

The CDR3 spells CASSRSSYEQYF. The CDR3 DNA follows: TGCGCCAGCAGCCGGAGCTCCTACGAGCAGTACTTC. The chain links TRBV10-1 to TRBJ2-7; no firm D call. CDR1 is WNHNN and CDR2 is SYGVQD in the germline V gene (reference sequence). There are 12 residues in the CDR3. The ends were cut back, 6 bases at V and 0 bases at J, with 6 bases in the middle.

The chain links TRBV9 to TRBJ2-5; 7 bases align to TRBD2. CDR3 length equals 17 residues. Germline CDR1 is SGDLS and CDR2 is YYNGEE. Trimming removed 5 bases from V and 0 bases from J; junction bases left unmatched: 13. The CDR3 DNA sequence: TGTGCCAGCAGTCCTTACGGGGGAGGGAGGAACCAAGAGACCCAGTACTTC. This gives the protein CASSPYGGGRNQETQYF.

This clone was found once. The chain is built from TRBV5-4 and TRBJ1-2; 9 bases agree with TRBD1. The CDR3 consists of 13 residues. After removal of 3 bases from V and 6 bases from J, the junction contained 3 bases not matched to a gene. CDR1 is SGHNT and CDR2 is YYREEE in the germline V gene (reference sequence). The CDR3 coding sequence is TGTGCCAGCAGCTCCCGGGACAGGGATGGCTACACCTTC. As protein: CASSSRDRDGYTF.

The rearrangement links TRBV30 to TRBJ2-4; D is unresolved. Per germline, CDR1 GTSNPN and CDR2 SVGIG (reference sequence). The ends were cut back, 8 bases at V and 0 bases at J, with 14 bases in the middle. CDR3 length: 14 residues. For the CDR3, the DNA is TGTGCCGCCACTAACCCCATAGCCAAAAACATTCAGTACTTC. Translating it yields CAATNPIAKNIQYF.

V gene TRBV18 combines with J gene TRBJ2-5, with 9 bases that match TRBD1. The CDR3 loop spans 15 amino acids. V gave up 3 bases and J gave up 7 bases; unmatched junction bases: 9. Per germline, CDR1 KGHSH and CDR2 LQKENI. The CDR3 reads CASSPYGTGLGTQYF. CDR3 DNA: TGTGCCAGCTCACCGTACGGGACAGGGCTAGGGACCCAGTACTTC.

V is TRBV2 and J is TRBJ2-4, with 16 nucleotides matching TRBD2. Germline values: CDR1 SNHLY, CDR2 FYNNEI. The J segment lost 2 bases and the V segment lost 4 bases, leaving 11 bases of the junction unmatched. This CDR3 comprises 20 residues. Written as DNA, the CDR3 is TGTGCCAGCAGTGCACCCCCGGGACTAGCGGGAGGGAAAACCAAAAACATTCAGTACTTC. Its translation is CASSAPPGLAGGKTKNIQYF.

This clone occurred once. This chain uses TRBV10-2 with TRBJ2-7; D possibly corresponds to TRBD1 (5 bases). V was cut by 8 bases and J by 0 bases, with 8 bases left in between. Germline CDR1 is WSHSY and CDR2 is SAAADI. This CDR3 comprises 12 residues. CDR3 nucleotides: TGCGCCAGCGGTGGGGCCTCCTACGAGCAGTACTTC. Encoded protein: CASGGASYEQYF.

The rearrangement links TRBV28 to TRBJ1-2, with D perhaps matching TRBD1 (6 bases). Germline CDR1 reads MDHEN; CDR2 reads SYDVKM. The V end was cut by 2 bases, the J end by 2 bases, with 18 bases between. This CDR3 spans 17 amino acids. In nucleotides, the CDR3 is TGTGCCAGCAGTTTAGGGGGGGCAGGGGCGGCGAACTATGGCTACACCTTC. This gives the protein CASSLGGAGAANYGYTF.

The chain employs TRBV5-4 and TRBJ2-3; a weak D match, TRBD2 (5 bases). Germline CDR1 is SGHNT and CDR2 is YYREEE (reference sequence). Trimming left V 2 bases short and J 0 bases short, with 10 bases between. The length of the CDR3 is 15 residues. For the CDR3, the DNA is TGTGCCAGCAGCTTTGACTACCGAAGCACAGATACGCAGTATTTT. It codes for CASSFDYRSTDTQYF.

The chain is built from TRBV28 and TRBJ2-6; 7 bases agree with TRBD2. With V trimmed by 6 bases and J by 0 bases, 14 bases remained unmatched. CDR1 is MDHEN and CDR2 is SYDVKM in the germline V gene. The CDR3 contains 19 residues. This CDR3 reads CASRGSRAGRDSGANVLTF. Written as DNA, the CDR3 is TGTGCCAGCAGAGGAAGCAGGGCGGGGAGGGACTCTGGGGCCAACGTCCTGACTTTC.

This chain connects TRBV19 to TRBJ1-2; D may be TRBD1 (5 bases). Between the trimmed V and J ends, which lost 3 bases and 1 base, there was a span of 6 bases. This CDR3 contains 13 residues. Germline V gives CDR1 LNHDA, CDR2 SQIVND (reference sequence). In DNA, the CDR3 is TGTGCCAGTAGTATCCAGGGTAACTATGGCTACACCTTC. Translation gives CASSIQGNYGYTF.

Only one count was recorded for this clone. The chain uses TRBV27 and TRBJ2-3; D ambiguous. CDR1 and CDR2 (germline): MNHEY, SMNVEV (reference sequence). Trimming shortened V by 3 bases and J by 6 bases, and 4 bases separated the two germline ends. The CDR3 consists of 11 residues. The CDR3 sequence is CASSFSDTQYF. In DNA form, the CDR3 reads TGTGCCAGCAGTTTTAGCGATACGCAGTATTTT.